This passage covers 4 T cell receptor beta chains from one sample sequenced in a study of control samples from healthy donors and cancer patients. Only in-frame clones appear in the TCRdb table, and some are missing; sequencing was by immunoSEQ multiplex PCR. The repertoire consists of some 150,000 clones, with over 90% occurring once and the leading ten covering approximately 0.93%. The sample taken for sequencing was blood. The source of these receptors is a woman in her 30s in good health.

The chain carries TRBV30 and TRBJ2-7, with a weak D call TRBD1 (5 bases). The germline CDR1 and CDR2 sequences are GTSNPN and SVGIG (reference sequence). There are 13 residues in the CDR3. Between the trimmed V and J ends, which lost 1 base and 3 bases, there was a span of 10 bases. The CDR3 DNA is TGTGCCTGGAGTGCAGACAGTTACTACGAGCAGTACTTC. Its protein is CAWSADSYYEQYF.

The rearrangement uses TRBV6-6 and TRBJ1-2, with 7 bases matching TRBD1. The junction had 6 bases not matched to a gene; V was cut back by 6 bases and J by 2 bases. Germline CDR1 MNHNY, CDR2 SVGAGI (reference sequence). CDR3 length: 14 amino acids. CDR3 loop: CASRAGQVNYGYTF. The CDR3, as DNA: TGTGCCAGCAGGGCAGGACAGGTCAACTATGGCTACACCTTC.

The chain combines TRBV18 with TRBJ2-2, with D maybe TRBD1 (6 bases). The CDR3 is made up of 15 amino acids. Per germline, CDR1 KGHSH and CDR2 LQKENI. The V end was cut by 0 bases, the J end by 6 bases, with 11 bases between. This chain's CDR3 is CASSPPTGIAGELFF. CDR3 bases: TGTGCCAGCTCACCACCTACAGGGATCGCCGGGGAGCTGTTTTTT. Together with reference TRBV18 and TRBJ2-2, the CDR3 gives the full variable domain: NAGVMQNPRHLVRRRGQEARLRCSPMKGHSHVYWYRQLPEEGLKFMVYLQKENIIDESGMPKERFSAEFPKEGPSILRIQQVVRGDSAAYFCASSPPTGIAGELFFGEGSRLTVL.

This chain connects TRBV25-1 to TRBJ2-3, with D tentatively TRBD1 (6 bases). The V and J ends lost 1 base and 1 base respectively, with 12 bases between them. Per germline, CDR1 MGHDK and CDR2 SYGVNS. The CDR3 runs to 16 residues. In DNA form, the CDR3 reads TGTGCCAGCAGTGAATTAGACAGGAGGCGCACAGATACGCAGTATTTT. Translation gives CASSELDRRRTDTQYF. Based on the CDR3 plus reference TRBV25-1 and TRBJ2-3, the full variable domain is EADIYQTPRYLVIGTGKKITLECSQTMGHDKMYWYQQDPGMELHLIHYSYGVNSTEKGDLSSESTVSRIRTEHFPLTLESARPSHTSQYLCASSELDRRRTDTQYFGPGTRLTVL.